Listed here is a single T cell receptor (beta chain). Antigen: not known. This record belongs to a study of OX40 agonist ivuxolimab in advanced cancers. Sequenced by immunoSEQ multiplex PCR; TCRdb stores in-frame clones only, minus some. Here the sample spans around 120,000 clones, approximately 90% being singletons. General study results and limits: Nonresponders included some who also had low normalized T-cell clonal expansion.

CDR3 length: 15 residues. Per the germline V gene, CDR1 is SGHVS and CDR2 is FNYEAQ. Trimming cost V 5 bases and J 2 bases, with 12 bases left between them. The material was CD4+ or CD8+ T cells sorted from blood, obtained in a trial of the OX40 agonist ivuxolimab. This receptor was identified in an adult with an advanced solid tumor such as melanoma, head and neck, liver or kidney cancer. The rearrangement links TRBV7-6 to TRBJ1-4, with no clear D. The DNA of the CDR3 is TGTGCCAGCAGCGCCGCGCCGGGGACTAATGAAAAACTGTTTTTT. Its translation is CASSAAPGTNEKLFF.